These T cell receptor beta chains were read from a single sample in a study of immune evolution from preneoplasia to lung adenocarcinoma. Here immunoSEQ multiplex PCR was the method, and the copy in TCRdb shows in-frame clones only, minus some. The sample has roughly 21,000 clones, 70% to 85% seen once. Sequenced input: FFPE invasive lung adenocarcinoma tissue. The origin of the receptors is a person between 55 and 70 years old with lung adenocarcinoma. Both conserved end residues are trimmed from each CDR3.

j_gene | v_gene | CDR3aa
TRBJ2-2 | TRBV10-1 | ASMDSNTGELF
TRBJ2-7 | TRBV21-1 | ASSKEEPARERYEQY
TRBJ2-2 | TRBV7-6 | ASSSWTYTGELF
TRBJ1-2 | TRBV10-2 | ASTQGRYGYT
TRBJ2-2 | TRBV29-1 | SVYYRGNTGELF
TRBJ2-1 | TRBV4-2 | ASSHPGQTYNEQF
TRBJ1-1 | TRBV10-1 | ASSEIDRGYWNTEAF
TRBJ1-1 | TRBV25-1 | ASRDTEAF
TRBJ2-1 | TRBV6-5 | ASSETSHEQF
TRBJ2-7 | TRBV6-1 | ASTKAALEYEQY